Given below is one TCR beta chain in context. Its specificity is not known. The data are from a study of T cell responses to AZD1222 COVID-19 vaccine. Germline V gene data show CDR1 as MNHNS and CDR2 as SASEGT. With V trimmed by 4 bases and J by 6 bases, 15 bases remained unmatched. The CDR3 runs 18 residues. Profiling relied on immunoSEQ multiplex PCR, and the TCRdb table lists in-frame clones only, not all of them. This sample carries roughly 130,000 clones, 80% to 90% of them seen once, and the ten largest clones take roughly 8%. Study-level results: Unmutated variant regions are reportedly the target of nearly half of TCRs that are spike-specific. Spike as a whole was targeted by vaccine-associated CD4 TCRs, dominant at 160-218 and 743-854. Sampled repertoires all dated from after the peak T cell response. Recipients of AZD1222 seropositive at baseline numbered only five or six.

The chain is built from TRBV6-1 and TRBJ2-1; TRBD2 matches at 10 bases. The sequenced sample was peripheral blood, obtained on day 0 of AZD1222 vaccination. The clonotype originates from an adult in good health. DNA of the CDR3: TGTGCCAGCAGTGGGGACAGCAGCCTAGCGGGAGTACCCAATGAGCAGTTCTTC. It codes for CASSGDSSLAGVPNEQFF.